A single sample gave rise to the 30 T cell receptor beta chains below, sequenced in a study of shared clonotypes between healthy human individuals (dated by TCRdb to the early 2020s). Library preparation was by the immunoSEQ multiplex PCR assay. TCRdb holds this immuneACCESS table with in-frame rearrangements only. Some clones are missing; in checked studies, unresolved V genes explain under half, and the rest has no known cause. The sample contains roughly 2 million clones, more than 90% of them found a single time. Of the sample, roughly 0.13% falls within the top ten clones. The sequenced material came from naive CD4+ T cells sorted from blood. In the paper's terms, the cell subset or site label means: CD45RA+ positively selected. Receptors were obtained from a man between 18 and 29 years old in good health.

Concerning this clone itself: Other DNA sequences in the same sample also yield this CDR3. The chain has TRBV5-1 and TRBJ2-7; weak D call: TRBD2 (6 bases). Per the germline V gene, CDR1 is SGHRS and CDR2 is YFSETQ. Between the trimmed V and J ends, which lost 0 bases and 2 bases, there was a span of 12 bases. The CDR3 extends over 15 amino acids. The CDR3 DNA reads TGCGCCAGCAGCTTGGGGCCCGGGGGTCCCTACGAGCAGTACTTC. Its translation is CASSLGPGGPYEQYF.

Comments on this clone: The junction and the germline gene differ at one end; a read error may be behind it. The CDR3 region is CASSLAGQDAQYF. As DNA, the CDR3 is TGTGCCAGCAGCTTAGCGGGGCAAGATGCGCAGTATTTT. The gene calls are TRBV7-9 and TRBJ2-3, with D possibly TRBD1 on 5 matching bases. Germline V CDR1 and CDR2: SEHNR, FQNEAQ (reference sequence). This CDR3 contains 13 residues.

The J gene is TRBJ2-5, the V gene TRBV27, with TRBD2 matching over 12 bases. Germline V lookup: CDR1 MNHEY, CDR2 SMNVEV (reference sequence). Trimming took 5 bases from V and 5 from J; bases not matched to a gene: 6. The CDR3 runs to 15 residues. CDR3 protein: CASSTLAGGPETQYF. The CDR3 nucleotides are TGTGCCAGCAGTACCCTAGCGGGGGGGCCGGAGACCCAGTACTTC.

CDR3 DNA: TGTGCCTGGACACAAAGTGCCACCGGGGAGCTGTTTTTT. Translated, it gives CAWTQSATGELFF. This chain connects TRBV30 to TRBJ2-2; no clear D. The CDR3 loop spans 13 amino acids. Germline V gene lookup returns CDR1 GTSNPN and CDR2 SVGIG (reference sequence). The V end lost 4 bases, the J end lost 4 bases, and 10 bases lay between the germline ends.

A remark on this clone: This CDR3 is also generated by other DNA sequences in the sample. The chain has TRBV6-5 and TRBJ2-2; D possibly corresponds to TRBD1 (6 bases). Germline CDR1 is MNHEY and CDR2 is SVGAGI. The CDR3 is 15 amino acids. Trimming pared 6 bases from V and 0 bases from J, leaving 11 bases between. The CDR3 region has the DNA TGTGCCAGCAGCCCTACAGGGACGAACACCGGGGAGCTGTTTTTT. Translated: CASSPTGTNTGELFF.

The chain couples TRBV29-1 to TRBJ1-1, with D possibly matching TRBD1 (6 bases). The CDR3 sequence is 13 residues long. Germline assignment: CDR1 SQVTM and CDR2 ANQGSEA. The V gene lost 4 bases and the J gene lost 6 bases, with 15 bases spanning the gap. CDR3 sequence (DNA): TGCAGCGTTGTAAGGGACATTATTCCTGAAGCTTTCTTT. Translation gives CSVVRDIIPEAFF.

V is TRBV5-1 and J is TRBJ2-6; a weak D match, TRBD1 (6 bases). Germline CDR1 reads SGHRS; CDR2 reads YFSETQ. Trimming removed 4 bases at V and 0 bases at J, with 11 bases between. The CDR3 runs 16 residues. The CDR3 reads CASSTDSNSGANVLTF. As DNA, the CDR3 is TGCGCCAGCAGCACGGACAGCAACTCTGGGGCCAACGTCCTGACTTTC.

As for this clone: This sample includes further DNA sequences coding for the same CDR3. The chain employs TRBV6-5 and TRBJ1-5, with D unresolved. The CDR3 contains 15 residues. The ends were cut back, 2 bases at V and 0 bases at J, with 8 bases in the middle. The germline V gene has CDR1 MNHEY and CDR2 SVGAGI. The CDR3: CASSYEGRSNQPQHF. In DNA form, the CDR3 reads TGTGCCAGCAGTTACGAAGGGCGTAGCAATCAGCCCCAGCATTTT.

The chain has TRBV1 and TRBJ2-7; the table's D call of TRBD1 was not tested on the DNA. TRBV1 is a listed pseudogene. This CDR3 is built from 15 residues. CDR3 bases: TGCACCAGCAGCCACGCGTCGACAGGGTGCCACGAGCAGTACTTC. Translating gives CTSSHASTGCHEQYF.

The chain carries TRBV5-1 and TRBJ1-2; a possible D gene is TRBD1 (6 bases). CDR3 length: 14 amino acids. V lost 2 bases to trimming and J lost 4 bases, with 12 bases between them. Germline V gene lookup returns CDR1 SGHRS and CDR2 YFSETQ. The CDR3 sequence: CASSFEGTTYGYTF. The CDR3 coding sequence is TGCGCCAGCAGCTTTGAAGGGACAACCTATGGCTACACCTTC.

This chain uses TRBV5-1 with TRBJ2-2; TRBD2 matches 13 bases. Germline V gene lookup returns CDR1 SGHRS and CDR2 YFSETQ. V was pared by 3 bases and J by 4 bases, with 12 bases of the junction left unmatched. The CDR3 length is 19 residues. The CDR3 reads CASSWGLAGNRFLTGELFF. For the CDR3, the DNA is TGCGCCAGCAGCTGGGGACTAGCGGGAAACCGGTTCCTCACCGGGGAGCTGTTTTTT.

The CDR3 DNA follows: TGTGCCAGCAGTCCCTTACGCGAGCAGTACTTC. This gives the protein CASSPLREQYF. The rearrangement joins TRBV6-6 to TRBJ2-7, with no clear D. The CDR3 has 11 amino acids. V was shortened by 5 bases and J by 6 bases, with 8 bases between the two germline ends. Germline CDR1 reads MNHNY; CDR2 reads SVGAGI (reference sequence).

This clone was picked up one time. V and J are TRBV5-1 and TRBJ2-2, with a weak D call TRBD1 (5 bases). Between the trimmed V and J ends, which lost 4 bases and 1 base, there was a span of 11 bases. This CDR3 contains 15 residues. Germline V CDR1 and CDR2: SGHRS, YFSETQ. The CDR3 DNA sequence: TGCGCCAGCAGCCCAGGTGACAGGAACACCGGGGAGCTGTTTTTT. Encoded protein: CASSPGDRNTGELFF.

This chain connects TRBV10-3 to TRBJ2-3, with TRBD1 identical over 7 bases. With V trimmed by 6 bases and J by 2 bases, 5 bases remained unmatched. The length of the CDR3 is 14 residues. From germline, CDR1 is ENHRY and CDR2 SYGVKD. The CDR3 nucleotides read TGTGCCATCAGCCGGGACAGTAACACAGATACGCAGTATTTT. This sequence encodes CAISRDSNTDTQYF.

Details on this clone: Other DNA sequences within the sample encode an identical CDR3. The CDR3 here is CASRSGGEKLFF. CDR3 nucleotide sequence: TGTGCCAGCAGATCCGGAGGTGAAAAACTGTTTTTT. The chain carries TRBV28 and TRBJ1-4, with no clear D. V was trimmed by 6 bases and J by 7 bases, leaving 9 bases between them. CDR3 length: 12 amino acids. Germline V gives CDR1 MDHEN, CDR2 SYDVKM.

J is TRBJ1-5 and V is TRBV30; D remains unclear. CDR3 size: 12 residues. Germline assignment: CDR1 GTSNPN and CDR2 SVGIG (reference sequence). Deletions cut 4 bases from V and 9 bases from J, with 13 bases between. The CDR3 nucleotides are TGTGCCTGGAACTACGGTGCGGGGCCCCAGCATTTT. Protein sequence: CAWNYGAGPQHF.

The chain employs TRBV7-2 and TRBJ2-3; D call uncertain. There are 15 residues in the CDR3. CDR1 and CDR2 from the germline V gene are SGHTA and FQGNSA. V lost 3 bases and J lost 4, with 14 bases in between. CDR3: CASSFIAGLADTQYF. The CDR3 bases are TGTGCCAGCAGCTTTATAGCAGGTTTGGCAGATACGCAGTATTTT.

The chain couples TRBV30 to TRBJ1-6; D may be TRBD1 (5 bases). Germline loops: CDR1 GTSNPN, CDR2 SVGIG (reference sequence). The CDR3 covers 14 residues. Deletions cut 4 bases from V and 9 bases from J, with 16 bases between. For the CDR3, the DNA is TGTGCCTGGACCTTTGGGGGGGATAGTTCACCCCTCCACTTT. It is translated as CAWTFGGDSSPLHF.

As for this clone: A junction boundary mismatches the germline segment, possibly from a read error. CDR3: CASSLEGTSSTNQVF. The DNA of the CDR3 is TGCGCCAGCAGCTTGGAAGGGACTAGCTCCACGAATCAGGTCTTC. The chain recombines TRBV5-1 with TRBJ2-1, with 9 nucleotides matching TRBD2. The CDR3 covers 15 residues. Germline V gene lookup returns CDR1 SGHRS and CDR2 YFSETQ.

The V and J genes are TRBV27 and TRBJ1-6; D remains ambiguous. CDR3 length equals 14 residues. V shed 7 bases and J shed 8 bases, with 15 bases lying between them. The germline gives CDR1 MNHEY, CDR2 SMNVEV (reference sequence). The CDR3 reads CASIVRLNDSPLHF. DNA of the CDR3: TGTGCCAGCATCGTACGGCTTAACGATTCACCCCTCCACTTT.

The chain employs TRBV9 and TRBJ2-5, with D perhaps assigned TRBD1 or TRBD2 (5 bases each). This CDR3 is 14 amino acids long. Trimming removed 0 bases at V and 6 bases at J, with 12 bases between. Germline V gene data show CDR1 as SGDLS and CDR2 as YYNGEE. The CDR3 bases are TGTGCCAGCAGCGTAGATTTTGGGGGAAAGACCCAGTACTTC. Translating gives CASSVDFGGKTQYF.

DNA for the CDR3: TGTGCCAGCAGCCGCGCTAGCGGTCCTACCACCGGGGAGCTGTTTTTT. This sequence encodes CASSRASGPTTGELFF. V and J are TRBV11-2 and TRBJ2-2, with 7 bases fitting TRBD2. Germline assignment: CDR1 SGHAT and CDR2 FQNNGV. V dropped 5 bases and J dropped 4; count of bases not matched to a gene: 10. The CDR3 has 16 amino acids.

This chain joins TRBV9 and TRBJ1-3; 8 bases align to TRBD1. The CDR3 is 15 amino acids. J was trimmed by 2 bases and V by 4 bases; bases with no gene match: 5. CDR1 and CDR2 from the germline V gene are SGDLS and YYNGEE. The CDR3 nucleotides are TGTGCCAGCAGCTCCACGGACAGGGCTGGAAACACCATATATTTT. The encoded protein is CASSSTDRAGNTIYF. Filled out from reference TRBV9 and TRBJ1-3, the complete variable domain reads DSGVTQTPKHLITATGQRVTLRCSPRSGDLSVYWYQQSLDQGLQFLIQYYNGEERAKGNILERFSAQQFPDLHSELNLSSLELGDSALYFCASSSTDRAGNTIYFGEGSWLTVV.

Note on this clone: Other DNA sequences in this specimen translate into the identical CDR3. The chain combines TRBV5-1 with TRBJ1-2; 7 nucleotides line up with TRBD1. The CDR3 totals 12 residues. V shed 4 bases, J shed 6 bases, and the junction held 3 bases outside the gene matches. Germline-derived CDR1 and CDR2 are SGHRS and YFSETQ. DNA of the CDR3: TGCGCCAGCAGCCTTGGACAGGATGGCTACACCTTC. Amino acid sequence: CASSLGQDGYTF. The variable domain in full, completed from reference TRBV5-1 and TRBJ1-2, reads KAGVTQTPRYLIKTRGQQVTLSCSPISGHRSVSWYQQTPGQGLQFLFEYFSETQRNKGNFPGRFSGRQFSNSRSEMNVSTLELGDSALYLCASSLGQDGYTFGSGTRLTVV.

On this clone itself: Other DNA sequences within the sample encode an identical CDR3. This chain connects TRBV5-1 to TRBJ1-2, with TRBD1 identical over 9 bases. This CDR3 comprises 15 residues. Germline V gene data show CDR1 as SGHRS and CDR2 as YFSETQ. Germline trimming cut 1 base from V and 5 bases from J; bases unmatched to any gene: 6. Here the CDR3 reads CASSLSGQGGYGYTF. The CDR3 bases are TGCGCCAGCAGCTTGTCGGGACAGGGAGGGTATGGCTACACCTTC.

This chain links TRBV5-4 with TRBJ2-7, with D maybe TRBD1 (6 bases). Germline CDR1 is SGHNT and CDR2 is YYREEE (reference sequence). V was pared by 2 bases and J by 6 bases, with 15 bases between. The CDR3 extends over 14 amino acids. The CDR3 nucleotides are TGTGCCAGCAGCTTAAAAGCAGGGGCCTCCGAGCAGTACTTC. It codes for CASSLKAGASEQYF.

The V call is TRBV5-1, the J call TRBJ2-5; 9 nucleotides match TRBD2. The CDR3 has 16 amino acids. The germline V gene encodes CDR1 SGHRS and CDR2 YFSETQ. V lost 1 base to trimming and J lost 4 bases; unmatched junction nucleotides: 8. CDR3 sequence: CASSLLGGGARETQYF. The CDR3 nucleotides read TGCGCCAGCAGCTTGTTAGGCGGGGGGGCGAGAGAGACCCAGTACTTC.

This sequence joins TRBV5-1 and TRBJ1-2, with 7 positions matching TRBD1. Germline V gene lookup returns CDR1 SGHRS and CDR2 YFSETQ. V lost 0 bases, J lost 0 bases, and 8 bases stayed unmatched. CDR3 size: 17 residues. The CDR3 coding sequence is TGCGCCAGCAGCTTGGATCTCGACAGGGAAGCTAACTATGGCTACACCTTC. This codes for CASSLDLDREANYGYTF.

This clone has just one count. The rearrangement links TRBV5-1 to TRBJ2-3, with unresolved D. Looked up from germline, CDR1 is SGHRS and CDR2 is YFSETQ. This CDR3 has 15 residues. V was cut by 0 bases and J by 1 base, with 9 bases left in between. The CDR3 spells CASSLGNLGTDTQYF. The CDR3 nucleotides are TGCGCCAGCAGCTTGGGAAACCTGGGCACAGATACGCAGTATTTT.

The J gene is TRBJ1-5, the V gene TRBV6-6; 9 nucleotides align to TRBD1. CDR1 is MNHNY, CDR2 SVGAGI, per germline (reference sequence). The CDR3 runs to 16 residues. The ends lost 7 bases at V and 3 bases at J; junction bases unmatched: 10. The CDR3 DNA follows: TGTGCCAGCATCCCGACGGGGACAGGGCTCAATCAGCCCCAGCATTTT. Translation: CASIPTGTGLNQPQHF.